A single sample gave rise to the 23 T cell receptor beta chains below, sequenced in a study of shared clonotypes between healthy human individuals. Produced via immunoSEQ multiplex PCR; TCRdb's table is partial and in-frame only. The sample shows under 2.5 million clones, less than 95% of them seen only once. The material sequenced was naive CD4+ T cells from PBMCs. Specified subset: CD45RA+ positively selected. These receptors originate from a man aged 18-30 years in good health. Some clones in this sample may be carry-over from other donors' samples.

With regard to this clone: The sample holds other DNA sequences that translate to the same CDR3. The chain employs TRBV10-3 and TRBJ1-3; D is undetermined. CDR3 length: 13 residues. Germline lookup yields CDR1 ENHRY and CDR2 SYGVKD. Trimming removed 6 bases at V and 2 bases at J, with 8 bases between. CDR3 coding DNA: TGTGCCATCAGCCCGGGAGCTGGAAACACCATATATTTT. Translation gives CAISPGAGNTIYF.

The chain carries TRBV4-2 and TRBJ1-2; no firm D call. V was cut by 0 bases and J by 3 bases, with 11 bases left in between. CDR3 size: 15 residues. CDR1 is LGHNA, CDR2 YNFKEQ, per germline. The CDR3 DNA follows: TGTGCCAGCAGCCAAGATCCGGCCTCGGACTATGGCTACACCTTC. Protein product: CASSQDPASDYGYTF.

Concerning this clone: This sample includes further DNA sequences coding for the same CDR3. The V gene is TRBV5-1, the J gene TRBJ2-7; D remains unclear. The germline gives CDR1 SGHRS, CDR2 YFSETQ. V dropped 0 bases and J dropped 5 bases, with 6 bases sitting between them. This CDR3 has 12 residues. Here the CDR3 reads CASSLGSNEQYF. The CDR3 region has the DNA TGCGCCAGCAGCTTGGGTAGTAACGAGCAGTACTTC.

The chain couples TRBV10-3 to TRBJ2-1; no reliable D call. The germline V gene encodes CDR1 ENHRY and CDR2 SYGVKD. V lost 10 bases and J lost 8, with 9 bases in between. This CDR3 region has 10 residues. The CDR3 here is CATQADEQFF. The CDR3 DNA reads TGTGCCACCCAGGCGGATGAGCAGTTCTTC.

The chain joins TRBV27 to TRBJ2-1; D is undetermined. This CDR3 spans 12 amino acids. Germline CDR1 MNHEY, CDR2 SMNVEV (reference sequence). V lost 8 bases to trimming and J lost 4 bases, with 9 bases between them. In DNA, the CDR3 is TGTGCCAGCCGTGCCACATACAATGAGCAGTTCTTC. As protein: CASRATYNEQFF.

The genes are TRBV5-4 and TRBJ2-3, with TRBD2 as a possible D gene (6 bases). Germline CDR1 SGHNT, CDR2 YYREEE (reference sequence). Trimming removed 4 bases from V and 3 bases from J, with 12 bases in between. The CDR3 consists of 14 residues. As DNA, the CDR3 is TGTGCCAGCAGCGCCACGACTAGAACAGATACGCAGTATTTT. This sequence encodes CASSATTRTDTQYF.

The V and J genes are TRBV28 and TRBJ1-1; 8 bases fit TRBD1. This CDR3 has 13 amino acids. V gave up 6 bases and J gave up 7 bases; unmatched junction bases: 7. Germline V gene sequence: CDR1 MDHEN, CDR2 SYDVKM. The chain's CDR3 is CASRAGTGLEAFF. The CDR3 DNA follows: TGTGCCAGCAGGGCCGGGACAGGCCTTGAAGCTTTCTTT.

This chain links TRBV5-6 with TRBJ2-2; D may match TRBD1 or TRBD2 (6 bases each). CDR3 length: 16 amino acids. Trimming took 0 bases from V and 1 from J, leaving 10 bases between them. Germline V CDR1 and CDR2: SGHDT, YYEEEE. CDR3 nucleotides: TGTGCCAGCAGCTTGGACCGGGGGCGGAACACCGGGGAGCTGTTTTTT. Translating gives CASSLDRGRNTGELFF.

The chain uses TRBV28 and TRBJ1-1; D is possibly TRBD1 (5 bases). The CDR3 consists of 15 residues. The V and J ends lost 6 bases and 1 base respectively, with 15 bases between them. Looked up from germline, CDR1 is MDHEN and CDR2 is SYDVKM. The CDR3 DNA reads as TGTGCCAGCAGCGAACGGGGTGGGGGGAACACTGAAGCTTTCTTT. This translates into CASSERGGGNTEAFF.

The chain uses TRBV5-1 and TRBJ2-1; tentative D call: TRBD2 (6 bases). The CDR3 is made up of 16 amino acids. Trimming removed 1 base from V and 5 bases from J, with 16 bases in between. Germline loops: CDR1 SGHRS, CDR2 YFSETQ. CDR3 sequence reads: CASSLYIRDFNNEQFF. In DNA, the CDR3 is TGCGCCAGCAGCTTGTATATTCGGGACTTCAACAATGAGCAGTTCTTC.

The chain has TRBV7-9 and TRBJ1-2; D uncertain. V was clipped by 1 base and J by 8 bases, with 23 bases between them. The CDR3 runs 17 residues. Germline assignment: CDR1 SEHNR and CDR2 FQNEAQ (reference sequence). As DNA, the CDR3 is TGTGCCAGCAGCTTAGGGAGCGGCCTCACTTCCCGAGAGGGCTACACCTTC. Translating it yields CASSLGSGLTSREGYTF.

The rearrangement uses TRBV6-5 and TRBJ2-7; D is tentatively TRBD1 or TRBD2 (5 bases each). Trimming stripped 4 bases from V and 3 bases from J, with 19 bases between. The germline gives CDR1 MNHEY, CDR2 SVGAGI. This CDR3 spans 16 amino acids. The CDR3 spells CASSSAGTQNGYEQYF. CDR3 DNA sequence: TGTGCCAGCAGTTCAGCCGGGACCCAAAACGGCTACGAGCAGTACTTC.

The CDR3 bases are TGTGCCAGCAGCCAAGCCGGGACAATGGAAGGGACCCAGCATTTT. Translating it yields CASSQAGTMEGTQHF. V and J are TRBV4-2 and TRBJ1-5; possible D gene TRBD1, 6 bases. CDR1 and CDR2 (germline): LGHNA, YNFKEQ. CDR3 size: 15 residues. Deletions cut 1 base from V and 11 bases from J, with 18 bases between.

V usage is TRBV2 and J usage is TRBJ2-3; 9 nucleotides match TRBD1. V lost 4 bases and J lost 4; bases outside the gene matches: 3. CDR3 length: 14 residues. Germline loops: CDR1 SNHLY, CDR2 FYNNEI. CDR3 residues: CASSGDRDADTQYF. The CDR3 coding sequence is TGTGCCAGCAGTGGGGACAGGGATGCAGATACGCAGTATTTT.

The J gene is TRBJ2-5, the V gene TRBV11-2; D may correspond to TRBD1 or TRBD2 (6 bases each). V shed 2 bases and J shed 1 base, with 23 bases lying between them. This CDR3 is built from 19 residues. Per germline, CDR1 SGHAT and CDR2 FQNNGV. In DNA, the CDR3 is TGTGCCAGCAGCTTATATCGCGGAGGGGGAAAACGGCCCCAAGAGACCCAGTACTTC. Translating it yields CASSLYRGGGKRPQETQYF.

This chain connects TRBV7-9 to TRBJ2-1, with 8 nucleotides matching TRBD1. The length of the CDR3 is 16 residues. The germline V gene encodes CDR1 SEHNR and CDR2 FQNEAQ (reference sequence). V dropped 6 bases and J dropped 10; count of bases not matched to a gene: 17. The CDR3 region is CASRPPPGQDSEEQFF. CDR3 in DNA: TGTGCCAGCAGGCCTCCCCCGGGACAGGATAGTGAGGAGCAGTTCTTC. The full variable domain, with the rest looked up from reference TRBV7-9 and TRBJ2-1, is DTGVSQNPRHKITKRGQNVTFRCDPISEHNRLYWYRQTLGQGPEFLTYFQNEAQLEKSRLLSDRFSAERPKGSFSTLEIQRTEQGDSAMYLCASRPPPGQDSEEQFFGPGTRLTVL.

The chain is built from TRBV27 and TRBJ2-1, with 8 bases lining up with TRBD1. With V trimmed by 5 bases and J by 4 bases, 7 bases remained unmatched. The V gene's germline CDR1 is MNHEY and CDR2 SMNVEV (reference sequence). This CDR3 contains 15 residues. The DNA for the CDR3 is TGTGCCAGCAGTATCCGGACAGGGTCATACAATGAGCAGTTCTTC. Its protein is CASSIRTGSYNEQFF.

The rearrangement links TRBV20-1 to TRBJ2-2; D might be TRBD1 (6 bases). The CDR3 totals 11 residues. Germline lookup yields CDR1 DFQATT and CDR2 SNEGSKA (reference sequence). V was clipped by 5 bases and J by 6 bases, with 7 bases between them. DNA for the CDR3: TGCAGTGCTGGACAGCCCGGGGAGCTGTTTTTT. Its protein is CSAGQPGELFF.

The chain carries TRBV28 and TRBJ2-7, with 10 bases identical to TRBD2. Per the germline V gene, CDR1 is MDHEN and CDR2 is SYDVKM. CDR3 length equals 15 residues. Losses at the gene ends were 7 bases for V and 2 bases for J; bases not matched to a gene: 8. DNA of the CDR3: TGTGCCAGCAACCGAAGCGGGAGGGATCCCTACGAGCAGTACTTC. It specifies CASNRSGRDPYEQYF. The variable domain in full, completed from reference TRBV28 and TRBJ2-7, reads DVKVTQSSRYLVKRTGEKVFLECVQDMDHENMFWYRQDPGLGLRLIYFSYDVKMKEKGDIPEGYSVSREKKERFSLILESASTNQTSMYLCASNRSGRDPYEQYFGPGTRLTVT.

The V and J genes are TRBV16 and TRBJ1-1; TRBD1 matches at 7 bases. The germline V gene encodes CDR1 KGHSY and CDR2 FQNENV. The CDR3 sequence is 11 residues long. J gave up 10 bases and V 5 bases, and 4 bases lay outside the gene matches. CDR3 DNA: TGTGCCAGCAGCGGCCGGGACAGAGCTTTCTTT. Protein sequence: CASSGRDRAFF. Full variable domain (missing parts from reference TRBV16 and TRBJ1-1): GEEVAQTPKHLVRGEGQKAKLYCAPIKGHSYVFWYQQVLKNEFKFLISFQNENVFDETGMPKERFSAKCLPNSPCSLEIQATKLEDSAVYFCASSGRDRAFFGQGTRLTVV.

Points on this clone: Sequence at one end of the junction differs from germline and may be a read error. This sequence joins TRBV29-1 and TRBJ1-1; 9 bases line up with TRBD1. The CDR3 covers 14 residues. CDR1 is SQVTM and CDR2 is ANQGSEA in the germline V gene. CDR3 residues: CSGHPGQGTTKAFF. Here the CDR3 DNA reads TGCAGCGGTCACCCGGGACAGGGAACCACTAAAGCTTTCTTT.

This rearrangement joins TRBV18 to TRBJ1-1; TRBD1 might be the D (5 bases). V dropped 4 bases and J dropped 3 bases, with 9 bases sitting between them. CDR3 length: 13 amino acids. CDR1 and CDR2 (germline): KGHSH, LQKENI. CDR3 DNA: TGTGCCAGCTCACAGGGGTCGGACACTGAAGCTTTCTTT. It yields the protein CASSQGSDTEAFF.

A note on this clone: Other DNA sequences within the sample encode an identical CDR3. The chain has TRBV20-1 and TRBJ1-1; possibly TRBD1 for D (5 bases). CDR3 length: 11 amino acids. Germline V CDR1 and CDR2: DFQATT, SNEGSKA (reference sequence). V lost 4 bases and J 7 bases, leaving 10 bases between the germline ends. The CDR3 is CSATPRGEAFF. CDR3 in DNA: TGCAGTGCTACCCCTAGGGGTGAAGCTTTCTTT.